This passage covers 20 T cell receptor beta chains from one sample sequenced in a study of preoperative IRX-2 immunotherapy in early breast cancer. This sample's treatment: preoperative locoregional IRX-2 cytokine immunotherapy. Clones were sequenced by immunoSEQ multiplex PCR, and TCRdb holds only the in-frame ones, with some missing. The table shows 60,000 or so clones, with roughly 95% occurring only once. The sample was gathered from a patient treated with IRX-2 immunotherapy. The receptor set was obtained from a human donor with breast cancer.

The DNA of the CDR3 is TGCAGCGTTGACCCCACAGATACGCAGTATTTT. Its protein product is CSVDPTDTQYF. This chain joins TRBV29-1 and TRBJ2-3; D not resolved. The V end was cut by 3 bases, the J end by 2 bases, with 3 bases between. This CDR3 has 11 residues. CDR1 and CDR2 (germline): SQVTM, ANQGSEA.

CDR3 sequence reads: CASSQVITDTDTQYF. DNA for the CDR3: TGTGCCAGCAGCCAAGTTATAACGGACACAGATACGCAGTATTTT. The chain is built from TRBV4-2 and TRBJ2-3; D gene uncertain. Germline values: CDR1 LGHNA, CDR2 YNFKEQ. This CDR3 region has 15 residues. V was shortened by 1 base and J by 2 bases, with 10 bases between the two germline ends.

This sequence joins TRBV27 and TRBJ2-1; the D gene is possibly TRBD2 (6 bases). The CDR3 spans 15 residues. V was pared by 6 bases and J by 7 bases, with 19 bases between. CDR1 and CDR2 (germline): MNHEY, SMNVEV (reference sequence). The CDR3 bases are TGTGCCAGCAGCCCCGCGGGGCCGAAGGGGAATGAGCAGTTCTTC. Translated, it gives CASSPAGPKGNEQFF.

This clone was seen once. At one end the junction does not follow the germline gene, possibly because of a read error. The chain's CDR3 is CASSRRTGDSNEQYF. The CDR3 region has the DNA TGTGCCAGCAGCCGACGGACAGGGGACTCCAACGAGCAGTACTTC. V gene TRBV7-2 combines with J gene TRBJ2-7; TRBD1 agrees at 9 bases. The length of the CDR3 is 15 residues. Germline loops: CDR1 SGHTA, CDR2 FQGNSA.

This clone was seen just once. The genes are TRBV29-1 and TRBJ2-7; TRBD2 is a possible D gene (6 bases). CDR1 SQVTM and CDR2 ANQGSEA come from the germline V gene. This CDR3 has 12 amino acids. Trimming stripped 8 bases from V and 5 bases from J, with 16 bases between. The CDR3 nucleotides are TGCAGCACTGGAGGGTTCGGAGACGAGCAGTACTTC. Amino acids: CSTGGFGDEQYF.

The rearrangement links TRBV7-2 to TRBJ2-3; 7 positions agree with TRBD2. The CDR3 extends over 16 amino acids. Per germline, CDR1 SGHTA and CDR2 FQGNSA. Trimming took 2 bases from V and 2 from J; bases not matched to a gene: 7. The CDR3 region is CASSLIAGSLTDTQYF. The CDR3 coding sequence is TGTGCCAGCAGCTTAATAGCGGGCTCCCTCACAGATACGCAGTATTTT. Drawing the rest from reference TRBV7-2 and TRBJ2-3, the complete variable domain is GAGVSQSPSNKVTEKGKDVELRCDPISGHTALYWYRQSLGQGLEFLIYFQGNSAPDKSGLPSDRFSAERTGGSVSTLTIQRTQQEDSAVYLCASSLIAGSLTDTQYFGPGTRLTVL.

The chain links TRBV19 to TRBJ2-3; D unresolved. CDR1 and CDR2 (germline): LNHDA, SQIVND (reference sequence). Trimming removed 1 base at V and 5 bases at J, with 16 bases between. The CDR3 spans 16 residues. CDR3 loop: CASSIGGRSTGDTQYF. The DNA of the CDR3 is TGTGCCAGTAGTATAGGCGGACGATCGACGGGAGATACGCAGTATTTT. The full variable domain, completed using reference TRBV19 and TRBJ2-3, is DGGITQSPKYLFRKEGQNVTLSCEQNLNHDAMYWYRQDPGQGLRLIYYSQIVNDFQKGDIAEGYSVSREKKESFPLTVTSAQKNPTAFYLCASSIGGRSTGDTQYFGPGTRLTVL.

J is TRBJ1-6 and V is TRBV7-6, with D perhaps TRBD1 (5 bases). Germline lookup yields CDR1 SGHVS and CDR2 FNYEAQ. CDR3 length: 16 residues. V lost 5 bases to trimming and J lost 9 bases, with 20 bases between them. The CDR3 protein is CASSPIGAGRGSPLHF. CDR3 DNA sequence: TGTGCCAGCAGCCCCATCGGGGCCGGACGGGGTTCACCCCTCCACTTT.

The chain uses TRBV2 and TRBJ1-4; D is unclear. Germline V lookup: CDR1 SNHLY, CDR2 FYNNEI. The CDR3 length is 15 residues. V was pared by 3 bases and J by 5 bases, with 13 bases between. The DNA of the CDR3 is TGTGCCAGCAGTGAGGAGGGAGCGGGGAATGAAAAACTGTTTTTT. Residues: CASSEEGAGNEKLFF.

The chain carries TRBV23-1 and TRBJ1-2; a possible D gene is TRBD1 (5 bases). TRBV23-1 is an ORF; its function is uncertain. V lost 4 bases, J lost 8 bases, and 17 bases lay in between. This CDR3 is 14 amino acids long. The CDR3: CASSRWGTFCGYTF. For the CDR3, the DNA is TGCGCCAGCAGTCGTTGGGGGACTTTTTGCGGCTACACCTTC.

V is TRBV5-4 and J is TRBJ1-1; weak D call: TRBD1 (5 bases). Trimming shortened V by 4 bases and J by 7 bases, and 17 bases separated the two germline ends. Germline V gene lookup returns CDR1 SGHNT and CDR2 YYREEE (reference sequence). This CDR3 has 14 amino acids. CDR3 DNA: TGTGCCAGCAGCCCGGAGACCCATGGGGGTGAAGCTTTCTTT. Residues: CASSPETHGGEAFF.

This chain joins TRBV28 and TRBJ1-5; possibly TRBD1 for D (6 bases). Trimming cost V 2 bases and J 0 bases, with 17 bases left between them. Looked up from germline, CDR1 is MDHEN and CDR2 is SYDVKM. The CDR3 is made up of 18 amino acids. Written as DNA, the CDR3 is TGTGCCAGCAGTTTAACCCATAGACAGGCTTATAGCAATCAGCCCCAGCATTTT. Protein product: CASSLTHRQAYSNQPQHF.

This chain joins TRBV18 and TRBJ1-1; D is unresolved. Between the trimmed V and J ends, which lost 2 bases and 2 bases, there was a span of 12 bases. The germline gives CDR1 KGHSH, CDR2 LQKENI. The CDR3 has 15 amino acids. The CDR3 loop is CASSPGVPRNTEAFF. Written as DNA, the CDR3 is TGTGCCAGCTCACCAGGAGTCCCCAGAAACACTGAAGCTTTCTTT.

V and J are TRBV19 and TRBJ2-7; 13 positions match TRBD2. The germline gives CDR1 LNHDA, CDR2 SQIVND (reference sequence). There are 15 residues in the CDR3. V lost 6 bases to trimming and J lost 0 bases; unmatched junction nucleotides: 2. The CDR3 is CASRGLAGSSYEQYF. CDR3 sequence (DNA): TGTGCCAGTAGGGGACTAGCGGGGAGCTCCTACGAGCAGTACTTC.

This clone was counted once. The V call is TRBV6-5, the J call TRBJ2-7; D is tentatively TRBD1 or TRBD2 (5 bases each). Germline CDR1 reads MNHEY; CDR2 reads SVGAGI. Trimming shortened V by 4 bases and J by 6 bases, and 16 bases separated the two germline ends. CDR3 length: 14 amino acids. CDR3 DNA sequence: TGTGCCAGCAGTTCCCGGACAATGAGGGCCGAGCAGTACTTC. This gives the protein CASSSRTMRAEQYF.

The CDR3 nucleotides are TGTGCCAGCTCCCCCGACAGGGCCAATCAGCCCCAGCATTTT. This gives the protein CASSPDRANQPQHF. The chain carries TRBV18 and TRBJ1-5, with 7 bases lining up with TRBD1. Germline lookup yields CDR1 KGHSH and CDR2 LQKENI. The CDR3 loop spans 14 amino acids. V trimming: 6 bases; J trimming: 3 bases; junction bases outside the gene matches: 5.

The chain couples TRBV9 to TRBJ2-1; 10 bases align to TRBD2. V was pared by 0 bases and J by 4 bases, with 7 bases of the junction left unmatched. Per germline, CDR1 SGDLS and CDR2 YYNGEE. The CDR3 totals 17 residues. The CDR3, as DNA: TGTGCCAGCAGCGTAGGGAGTCTAGCGGGGGCTTACAATGAGCAGTTCTTC. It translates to CASSVGSLAGAYNEQFF.

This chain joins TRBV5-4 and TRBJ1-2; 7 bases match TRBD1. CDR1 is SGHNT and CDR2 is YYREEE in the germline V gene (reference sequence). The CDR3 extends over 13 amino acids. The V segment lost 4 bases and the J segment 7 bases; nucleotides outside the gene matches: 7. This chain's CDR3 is CASSIDRVFGYTF. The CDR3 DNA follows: TGTGCCAGCAGCATAGACAGGGTATTTGGCTACACCTTC.

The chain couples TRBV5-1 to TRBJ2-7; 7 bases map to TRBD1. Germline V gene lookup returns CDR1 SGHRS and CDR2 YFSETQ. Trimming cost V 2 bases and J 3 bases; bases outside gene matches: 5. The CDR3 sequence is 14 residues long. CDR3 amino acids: CASSFRGPNYEQYF. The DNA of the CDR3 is TGCGCCAGCAGCTTTAGGGGGCCGAACTACGAGCAGTACTTC.

Here the CDR3 reads CASSPAGEREGEFF. The CDR3 DNA is TGTGCCAGCAGTCCCGCCGGAGAGCGGGAGGGTGAGTTCTTC. V usage is TRBV28 and J usage is TRBJ2-1; the match to TRBD2 covers 10 bases. Per the germline V gene, CDR1 is MDHEN and CDR2 is SYDVKM. The CDR3 totals 14 residues. V was pared by 5 bases and J by 14 bases, with 12 bases of the junction left unmatched.